The entry below gives a single T cell receptor (beta chain) sequence along with its context. The antigen is undetermined. This entry comes from a study of shared clonotypes between healthy human individuals. The overall study: The study used three CD4 naive, three CD4 memory, two CD8 naive and one CD8 memory plate per donor. Study outcomes and limitations: What naive subsets generally showed was a larger estimated richness than memory subsets showed.

Sequenced by immunoSEQ multiplex PCR; TCRdb stores in-frame clones only, minus some. The table shows about 110,000 clones, with about 63% occurring only once. After removal of 4 bases from V and 5 bases from J, the junction contained 9 bases not matched to a gene. The CDR3 sequence is 15 residues long. Germline V gene lookup returns CDR1 SGHRS and CDR2 YFSETQ. This sequence joins TRBV5-1 and TRBJ2-7; the match to TRBD1 covers 10 bases. Sequencing was carried out using memory CD8+ T cells sorted from blood. Stated subset: CD45RO+ cells pooled with CCR7-negative TemRA cells. The receptor comes from a woman in her 30s in good health. CDR3 coding DNA: TGCGCCAGCAGCGTTACCGGGACAGGGGTGGACGAGCAGTACTTC. Translating gives CASSVTGTGVDEQYF.